The 18 T cell receptor beta chains in this list originate from one sample, sequenced in a study of blood T cell repertoires in COVID-19. Method: immunoSEQ multiplex PCR; TCRdb's copy keeps in-frame clones and lacks some. This sample has about 100,000 clones, with 70% to 90% found just once. Specimen: peripheral blood. These receptor sequences come from a human donor in a cohort sampled during active COVID-19.

The V gene is TRBV2, the J gene TRBJ2-2, with D unresolved. Trimming left V 6 bases short and J 6 bases short, with 11 bases between. Germline-derived CDR1 and CDR2 are SNHLY and FYNNEI. The CDR3 length is 13 residues. CDR3 bases: TGTGCCAGCAGAGTAGAGCTTGCCGGGGAGCTGTTTTTT. This encodes CASRVELAGELFF.

The J gene is TRBJ2-2, the V gene TRBV3-1 (or the pseudogene TRBV3-2), with 11 bases that match TRBD2. Germline V gene sequence: CDR1 LGHDT, CDR2 YNNKEL (reference sequence). The CDR3 is 17 residues long. Trimming took 0 bases from V and 9 from J; bases not matched to a gene: 9. CDR3 residues: CASSQEGLAESFRELFF. CDR3 DNA: TGTGCCAGCAGCCAAGAGGGACTAGCGGAGTCCTTCCGGGAGCTGTTTTTT.

This chain links TRBV11-2 with TRBJ2-7, with 11 bases identical to TRBD1. Germline V lookup: CDR1 SGHAT, CDR2 FQNNGV. The V and J ends lost 4 bases and 6 bases, in that order; junction bases with no gene match: 2. The CDR3 has 13 residues. The DNA of the CDR3 is TGTGCCAGCAGCTCCGGACAGGGGGCCGAGCAGTACTTC. Encoded protein: CASSSGQGAEQYF. Complete variable domain (other parts from reference TRBV11-2 and TRBJ2-7): EAGVAQSPRYKIIEKRQSVAFWCNPISGHATLYWYQQILGQGPKLLIQFQNNGVVDDSQLPKDRFSAERLKGVDSTLKIQPAKLEDSAVYLCASSSGQGAEQYFGPGTRLTVT.

CDR3 amino acids: CASSLDRNNQPQHF. The CDR3 DNA reads TGTGCCAGCAGCTTAGACAGGAATAATCAGCCCCAGCATTTT. This rearrangement joins TRBV7-2 to TRBJ1-5, with D perhaps matching TRBD1 (5 bases). The germline V and J ends were trimmed by 1 base and 4 bases, with 8 bases remaining between them. Germline V gene lookup returns CDR1 SGHTA and CDR2 FQGNSA. This CDR3 region has 14 residues.

The rearrangement joins TRBV3-1 (or the pseudogene TRBV3-2) to TRBJ2-7, with TRBD2 identical over 13 bases. Germline loops: CDR1 LGHDT, CDR2 YNNKEL (reference sequence). The J segment lost 2 bases and the V segment lost 4 bases, leaving 2 bases of the junction unmatched. This CDR3 has 15 amino acids. The CDR3 spells CASSPGTSGAYEQYF. The CDR3 nucleotides are TGTGCCAGCAGCCCGGGGACTAGCGGGGCCTACGAGCAGTACTTC.

V and J are TRBV28 and TRBJ1-2; D perhaps matches TRBD1 (6 bases). This CDR3 contains 13 residues. Germline V gene lookup returns CDR1 MDHEN and CDR2 SYDVKM. Trimming removed 8 bases from V and 3 bases from J, with 13 bases in between. CDR3: CASFRTDDYGYTF. CDR3 bases: TGTGCCAGCTTTAGGACAGACGACTATGGCTACACCTTC.

V usage is TRBV6-1 and J usage is TRBJ2-7, with D possibly matching TRBD2 (6 bases). CDR1 is MNHNS, CDR2 SASEGT, per germline. V lost 2 bases, J lost 3 bases, and 17 bases lay in between. The CDR3 covers 16 residues. The DNA of the CDR3 is TGTGCCAGCAGTGAAACAGGAGGGGTGCCGGGCTACGAGCAGTACTTC. Residues: CASSETGGVPGYEQYF.

The genes are TRBV9 and TRBJ1-6; D might be TRBD1 (6 bases). The CDR3 contains 13 residues. Germline CDR1 reads SGDLS; CDR2 reads YYNGEE. Deletions cut 4 bases from V and 9 bases from J, with 11 bases between. In DNA form, the CDR3 reads TGTGCCAGCAGCCTTCAGGGGACTTCACCCCTCCACTTT. Translating gives CASSLQGTSPLHF.

V and J are TRBV30 and TRBJ1-2, with D perhaps matching TRBD1 (6 bases). V gave up 4 bases and J gave up 4 bases, with 19 bases separating them. Per the germline V gene, CDR1 is GTSNPN and CDR2 is SVGIG (reference sequence). This CDR3 region has 15 residues. For the CDR3, the DNA is TGTGCCTGGAAAGAAAGGACAGAGGGGAGCTATGGCTACACCTTC. Translating it yields CAWKERTEGSYGYTF.

The V gene is TRBV29-1, the J gene TRBJ2-1; 7 bases fit TRBD2. This CDR3 has 16 residues. Germline-derived CDR1 and CDR2 are SQVTM and ANQGSEA. V trimming: 2 bases; J trimming: 8 bases; junction bases outside the gene matches: 15. CDR3 in DNA: TGCAGCGTTGAACCCCCCCAGGCCAGCGGGAACCATGAGCAGTTCTTC. This encodes CSVEPPQASGNHEQFF.

J is TRBJ2-1 and V is TRBV10-3, with 8 bases that match TRBD1. CDR3 size: 15 residues. Germline CDR1 ENHRY, CDR2 SYGVKD. V shed 1 base and J 2 bases; nucleotides not matched to a gene: 1. The CDR3 coding sequence is TGTGCCATCAGTGAGTTGGGACAGGCCTACAATGAGCAGTTCTTC. Residues: CAISELGQAYNEQFF.

The rearrangement uses TRBV5-1 and TRBJ2-5, with TRBD1 identical over 7 bases. This CDR3 spans 16 amino acids. Germline trimming cut 6 bases from V and 4 bases from J; bases unmatched to any gene: 15. Germline-derived CDR1 and CDR2 are SGHRS and YFSETQ. The CDR3 bases are TGCGCCAGCAAGCGGACAGGCGAAGTCCCAGCAGAGACCCAGTACTTC. It is translated as CASKRTGEVPAETQYF.

The chain employs TRBV28 and TRBJ1-6; no firm D call. Germline lookup yields CDR1 MDHEN and CDR2 SYDVKM. This CDR3 is 15 amino acids long. The germline V and J ends were trimmed by 3 bases and 4 bases, with 10 bases remaining between them. CDR3 nucleotide sequence: TGTGCCAGCAGTTTCGGCAGGACTTATAATTCACCCCTCCACTTT. It is translated as CASSFGRTYNSPLHF.

The CDR3 coding sequence is TGTGCCAGCAGCGTAGCTGGCGGGGGGTACAATGAGCAGTTCTTC. The encoded protein is CASSVAGGGYNEQFF. The V gene is TRBV9, the J gene TRBJ2-1; 8 bases agree with TRBD2. The CDR3 extends over 15 amino acids. Germline-derived CDR1 and CDR2 are SGDLS and YYNGEE. The V segment lost 0 bases and the J segment 4 bases; nucleotides outside the gene matches: 3.

The rearrangement links TRBV30 to TRBJ2-7, with TRBD2 as a possible D gene (6 bases). The CDR3 loop spans 14 amino acids. In germline, CDR1 is GTSNPN, CDR2 SVGIG (reference sequence). Trimming shortened V by 0 bases and J by 3 bases, and 12 bases separated the two germline ends. Here the CDR3 DNA reads TGTGCCTGGAGTGTATCTGGGAGGTTCTACGAGCAGTACTTC. Residues: CAWSVSGRFYEQYF.

The V gene is TRBV29-1, the J gene TRBJ2-1; D is undetermined. The V gene's germline CDR1 is SQVTM and CDR2 ANQGSEA. This CDR3 region has 14 residues. V lost 8 bases, J lost 4 bases, and 18 bases lay in between. CDR3 residues: CSLSGLREYNEQFF. As DNA, the CDR3 is TGCAGCCTAAGTGGGCTTCGCGAATACAATGAGCAGTTCTTC.

The rearrangement links TRBV7-3 to TRBJ2-1; TRBD2 agrees at 10 bases. The CDR3 is made up of 16 amino acids. Trimming took 4 bases from V and 6 from J; bases not matched to a gene: 9. Germline values: CDR1 SGHTA, CDR2 FQGTGA. This CDR3 reads CASSSLWTSGRNEQFF. The CDR3 nucleotides are TGTGCCAGCAGCTCCCTTTGGACTAGCGGTCGCAATGAGCAGTTCTTC.

V and J are TRBV5-5 and TRBJ2-7, with TRBD1 matching over 8 bases. The CDR3 runs 12 residues. CDR1 is SGHKS, CDR2 YYEKEE, per germline (reference sequence). V lost 4 bases, J lost 12 bases, and 9 bases stayed unmatched. The CDR3 reads CASSGDRIKVYF. DNA of the CDR3: TGTGCCAGCAGCGGGGACAGGATTAAGGTGTACTTC.